This note documents a single T cell receptor beta chain sequence. Its specificity is not known. Any gene name here is a mouse gene name. Read data end 1 residue before the CDR3 end; the end is taken from the germline J gene. V was cut by 0 bases and J by 2 bases, with 4 bases left in between. Germline assignment: CDR1 GFQATS and CDR2 STVNSAI. This CDR3 comprises 12 residues. This sample is drawn from a study of tissue T cells after allogeneic stem cell transplantation. TCRbeta CDR3 was sequenced at survey depth with template counts. The table came from immunoSEQ multiplex PCR; TCRdb's copy has only in-frame clones and leaves some out. Of several thousand clones in the sample, roughly 47% were seen once. As to time point: mouse harvest day 7 after allogeneic transplant. Mouse grafts combined 10^7 T-cell-depleted bone marrow cells with 10^6 splenic CD5+ T cells. Tissues came from B6→BALB/c major-mismatch GVHD mice at day 7 or 14.

Notes on the study in general: Few T cell clones were shared across patients, but motif clusters showed tissue-specific shared signatures.

V usage is TRBV20 and J usage is TRBJ1-1; D is uncertain. The origin of this receptor is a female BALB/c mouse given C57BL/6 T cells with graft-versus-host disease after an allogeneic hematopoietic cell transplant. The specimen sequenced was lymph node tissue. CDR3 loop: CGARDPNTEVFF. The CDR3 bases that were read are TGTGGTGCTAGGGATCCCAACACAGAAGTCTTC.